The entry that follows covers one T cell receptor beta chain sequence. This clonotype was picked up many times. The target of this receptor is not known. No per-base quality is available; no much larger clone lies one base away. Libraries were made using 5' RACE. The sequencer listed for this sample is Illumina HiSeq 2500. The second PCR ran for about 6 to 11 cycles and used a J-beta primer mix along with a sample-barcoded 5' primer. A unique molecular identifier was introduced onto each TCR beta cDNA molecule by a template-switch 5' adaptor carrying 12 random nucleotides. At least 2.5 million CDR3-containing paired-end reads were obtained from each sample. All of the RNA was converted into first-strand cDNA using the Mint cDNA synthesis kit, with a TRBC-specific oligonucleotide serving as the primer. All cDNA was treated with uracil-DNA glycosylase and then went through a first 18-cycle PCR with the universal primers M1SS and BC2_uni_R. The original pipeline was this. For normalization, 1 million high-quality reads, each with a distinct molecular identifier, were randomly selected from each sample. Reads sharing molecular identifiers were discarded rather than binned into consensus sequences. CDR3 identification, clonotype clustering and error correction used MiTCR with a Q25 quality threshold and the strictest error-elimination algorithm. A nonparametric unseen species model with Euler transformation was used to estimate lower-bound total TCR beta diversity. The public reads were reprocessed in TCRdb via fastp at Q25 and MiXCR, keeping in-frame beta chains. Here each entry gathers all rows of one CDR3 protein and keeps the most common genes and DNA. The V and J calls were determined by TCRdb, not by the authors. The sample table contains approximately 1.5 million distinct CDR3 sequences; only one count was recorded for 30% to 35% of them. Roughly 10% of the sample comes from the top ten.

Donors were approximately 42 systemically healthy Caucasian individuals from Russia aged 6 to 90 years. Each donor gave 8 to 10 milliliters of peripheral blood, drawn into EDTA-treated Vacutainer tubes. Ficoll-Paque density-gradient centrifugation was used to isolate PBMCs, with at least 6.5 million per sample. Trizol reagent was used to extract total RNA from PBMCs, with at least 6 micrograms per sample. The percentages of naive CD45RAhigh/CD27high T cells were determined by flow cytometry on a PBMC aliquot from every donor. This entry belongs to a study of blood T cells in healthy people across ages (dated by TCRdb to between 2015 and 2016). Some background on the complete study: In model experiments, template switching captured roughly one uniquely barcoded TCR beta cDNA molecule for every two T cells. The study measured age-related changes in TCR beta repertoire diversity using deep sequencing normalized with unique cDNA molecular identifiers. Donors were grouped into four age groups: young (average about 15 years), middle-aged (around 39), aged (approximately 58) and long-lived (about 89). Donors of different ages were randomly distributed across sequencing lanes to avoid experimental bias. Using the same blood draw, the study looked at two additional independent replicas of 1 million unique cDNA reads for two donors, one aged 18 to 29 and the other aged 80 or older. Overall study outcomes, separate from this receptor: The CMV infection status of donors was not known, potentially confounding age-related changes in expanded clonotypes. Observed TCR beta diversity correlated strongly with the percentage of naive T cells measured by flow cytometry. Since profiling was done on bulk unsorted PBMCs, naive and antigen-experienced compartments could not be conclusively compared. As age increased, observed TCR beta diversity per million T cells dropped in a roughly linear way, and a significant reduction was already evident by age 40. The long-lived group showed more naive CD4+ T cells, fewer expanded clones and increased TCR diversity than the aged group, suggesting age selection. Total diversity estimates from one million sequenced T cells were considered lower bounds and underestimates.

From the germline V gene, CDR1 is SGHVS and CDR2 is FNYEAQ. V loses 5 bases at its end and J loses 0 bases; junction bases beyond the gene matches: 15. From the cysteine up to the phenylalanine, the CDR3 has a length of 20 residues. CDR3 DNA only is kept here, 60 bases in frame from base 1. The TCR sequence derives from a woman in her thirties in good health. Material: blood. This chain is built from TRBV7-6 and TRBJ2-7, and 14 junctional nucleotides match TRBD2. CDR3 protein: CASSLEPGLAGVRSSYEQYF. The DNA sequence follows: TGTGCCAGCAGCCTCGAGCCGGGACTAGCGGGAGTCAGATCCTCCTACGAGCAGTACTTC.